Sequencing of this T cell receptor beta chain was carried out in a study of T cell repertoires in cytomegalovirus infection (dated by TCRdb to 2018 to 2020). Describing the broader study: Donor HLA type was relevant to the analysis, as public TCR beta signatures indicated carriage of CMV infection together with the matching HLA type.

General conclusions and limits of the study: In both this cohort and an independent cohort of 352 donors, the cumulative frequency of public TCR beta family members distinguished carriers of CMV infection plus the relevant HLA type. In the ex vivo response, HLA-C-restricted CMV-specific TCR beta clonotypes were dominant, and in two of eight donors the single most frequent clonotype came from this HLA-C-restricted group.

For this chain, trimming is 4 bases at the V end and 3 bases at the J end, and the number of junction bases without a gene match is 5. Counted from cysteine to phenylalanine, this CDR3 has 14 amino acids. The sequence is cut down to CDR3 DNA, 42 bases in frame from base 1. CDR1 and CDR2, per the germline V gene, are SGHTA and FQGNSA. Sequencing instrument: Illumina HiSeq 1500. TCRdb handled the public reads itself, with Q25 trimming in fastp and clone calling in MiXCR, and kept productive beta chains. Each record represents a unique CDR3 protein, reported with the most common genes and DNA among its rows. Within this sample are a few hundred thousand distinct CDR3 sequences, with approximately 15% of them counted one time only. Less than 50% of the sample is taken by the ten largest. There are many counts of this clonotype. The antigen it binds to is not known. Qualities for individual bases were not recorded, and no much larger clone is one base off.

The receptor comes from a human donor in good health (CMV status not recorded). Some clones in this sample may be carry-over from other donors' samples. The chain joins TRBV7-2 to TRBJ2-7; 8 of the junction bases match TRBD1. Sample: CD8+ T cells from PBMCs. The DNA reads TGTGCCAGCAGCTCGACAGGGGCCCTCTACGAGCAGTACTTC. Translated, this is CASSSTGALYEQYF.